This entry lists 26 T cell receptor beta chains sequenced from one sample in a study of T cell responses to AZD1222 COVID-19 vaccine. Some clones are missing from TCRdb's copy, which holds only in-frame ones; the method was immunoSEQ multiplex PCR. The data contain some 150,000 clones, about 87% of them singletons. The sequences come from peripheral blood, collected 28 days after the second AZD1222 dose. The receptors derive from an adult who received the AZD1222 COVID-19 vaccine.

This chain connects TRBV25-1 to TRBJ1-1; weak D call: TRBD1 (6 bases). CDR3 length: 14 amino acids. Germline V gene sequence: CDR1 MGHDK, CDR2 SYGVNS. V lost 3 bases and J lost 4, with 12 bases in between. The CDR3 DNA follows: TGTGCCAGCAGTGAGCAGGGGAGGGTCACTGAAGCTTTCTTT. Amino acids: CASSEQGRVTEAFF. The full variable domain, completed using reference TRBV25-1 and TRBJ1-1, is EADIYQTPRYLVIGTGKKITLECSQTMGHDKMYWYQQDPGMELHLIHYSYGVNSTEKGDLSSESTVSRIRTEHFPLTLESARPSHTSQYLCASSEQGRVTEAFFGQGTRLTVV.

The chain uses TRBV27 and TRBJ2-7, with 9 bases that match TRBD1. The junction had 9 bases not matched to a gene; V was cut back by 9 bases and J by 6 bases. Per germline, CDR1 MNHEY and CDR2 SMNVEV (reference sequence). This CDR3 comprises 13 residues. The CDR3 protein is CASRDRALGEQYF. The CDR3, as DNA: TGTGCCAGTCGGGACAGGGCTTTAGGCGAGCAGTACTTC.

The V call is TRBV24-1, the J call TRBJ2-1; TRBD2 matches at 8 bases. The V and J ends lost 1 base and 12 bases, in that order; junction bases with no gene match: 7. The CDR3 runs 14 residues. CDR1 and CDR2 from the germline V gene are KGHDR and SFDVKD. The CDR3, as DNA: TGTGCCACCAGTGATTTAACGGGAGGGCCGGGGCAGTTCTTC. This sequence encodes CATSDLTGGPGQFF.

This chain links TRBV27 with TRBJ2-7, with TRBD2 as a possible D gene (5 bases). Germline values: CDR1 MNHEY, CDR2 SMNVEV (reference sequence). The CDR3 loop spans 14 amino acids. V dropped 11 bases and J dropped 2 bases, with 19 bases sitting between them. The CDR3, as DNA: TGTGCCGCCGCCCGGTCAGAGGGCGCCTACGAGCAGTACTTC. Its protein is CAAARSEGAYEQYF.

The rearrangement uses TRBV9 and TRBJ2-6, with D uncertain. Germline CDR1 and CDR2: SGDLS and YYNGEE. The length of the CDR3 is 18 residues. Trimming shortened V by 5 bases and J by 0 bases, and 18 bases separated the two germline ends. As DNA, the CDR3 is TGTGCCAGCAGAGTCGGACCGGGTGGTGACTCTGGGGCCAACGTCCTGACTTTC. Translating it yields CASRVGPGGDSGANVLTF.

CDR3 coding DNA: TGTGCCAGCAGTTTATCATACGGGAGAGGCACCGGGGAGCTGTTTTTT. Its protein product is CASSLSYGRGTGELFF. This chain connects TRBV28 to TRBJ2-2; maybe TRBD2 (6 bases). Germline V gene data show CDR1 as MDHEN and CDR2 as SYDVKM. V lost 1 base, J lost 4 bases, and 13 bases lay in between. This CDR3 has 16 residues.

The chain couples TRBV27 to TRBJ1-2; unclear D gene. Germline V gene data show CDR1 as MNHEY and CDR2 as SMNVEV (reference sequence). V was pared by 3 bases and J by 1 base, with 18 bases between. The CDR3 length is 17 residues. This chain's CDR3 is CASSFLTGPKYNYGYTF. The CDR3 coding sequence is TGTGCCAGCAGTTTCCTGACGGGCCCCAAGTATAACTATGGCTACACCTTC.

This chain uses TRBV4-3 with TRBJ2-3; 8 bases match TRBD2. Trimming removed 0 bases from V and 5 bases from J; junction bases left unmatched: 10. Germline values: CDR1 LGHNA, CDR2 YSLEER. The CDR3 spans 17 residues. The CDR3 DNA is TGCGCCAGCAGCCAAGAACCCAGCGGGAGCGTTAGAGATACGCAGTATTTT. Its protein product is CASSQEPSGSVRDTQYF.

The chain links TRBV3-1 (or the pseudogene TRBV3-2) to TRBJ1-5; D is perhaps TRBD1 (5 bases). Germline V gene data show CDR1 as LGHDT and CDR2 as YNNKEL (reference sequence). With 10 bases removed from V and 1 base from J, the gap between germline ends came to 23 bases. CDR3 length equals 17 residues. The CDR3 is CATPRVGERVSNQPQHF. The DNA for the CDR3 is TGTGCCACCCCGCGGGTAGGGGAACGGGTGAGCAATCAGCCCCAGCATTTT.

The rearrangement joins TRBV4-1 to TRBJ2-2, with 7 bases fitting TRBD2. With V trimmed by 0 bases and J by 1 base, 5 bases remained unmatched. Germline V gives CDR1 MGHRA, CDR2 YSYEKL. The CDR3 totals 17 residues. CDR3 in DNA: TGCGCCAGCAGCCAAGATCGTCAGCGGGAGAACACCGGGGAGCTGTTTTTT. It encodes CASSQDRQRENTGELFF.

The chain carries TRBV10-3 and TRBJ1-2; tentative D call: TRBD1 (5 bases). The CDR3 spans 13 residues. CDR1 is ENHRY, CDR2 SYGVKD, per germline. V lost 4 bases and J lost 4, with 10 bases in between. CDR3 in DNA: TGTGCCATCAGTGTCCAGGGTGGCTATGGCTACACCTTC. Protein product: CAISVQGGYGYTF.

This clone was detected only once. J is TRBJ2-3 and V is TRBV7-2, with a tentative D call TRBD2 (6 bases). This CDR3 comprises 14 residues. The germline gives CDR1 SGHTA, CDR2 FQGNSA. With 5 bases removed from V and 1 base from J, the gap between germline ends came to 10 bases. The CDR3 spells CASSGPSGTDTQYF. CDR3 DNA: TGTGCCAGCAGCGGGCCTAGCGGCACAGATACGCAGTATTTT.

The gene calls are TRBV11-3 and TRBJ2-3, with a possible D match to TRBD1 (5 bases). This CDR3 spans 13 amino acids. Per germline, CDR1 SGHNT and CDR2 YENEEA. V gave up 3 bases and J gave up 6 bases, with 10 bases separating them. CDR3 DNA: TGTGCCAGCAGCTTCAGGGATTTGGATACGCAGTATTTT. Residues: CASSFRDLDTQYF. The variable domain in full, completed from reference TRBV11-3 and TRBJ2-3, reads EAGVVQSPRYKIIEKKQPVAFWCNPISGHNTLYWYLQNLGQGPELLIRYENEEAVDDSQLPKDRFSAERLKGVDSTLKIQPAELGDSAVYLCASSFRDLDTQYFGPGTRLTVL.

The genes are TRBV28 and TRBJ1-5; D unresolved. Germline loops: CDR1 MDHEN, CDR2 SYDVKM. V lost 1 base, J lost 0 bases, and 4 bases lay in between. The CDR3 has 14 residues. CDR3 residues: CASSLYLSNQPQHF. In DNA, the CDR3 is TGTGCCAGCAGTTTATACCTTAGCAATCAGCCCCAGCATTTT.

The rearrangement uses TRBV3-1 (or the pseudogene TRBV3-2) and TRBJ2-7, with 7 bases fitting TRBD2. This CDR3 comprises 15 residues. V shed 4 bases and J 4 bases; nucleotides not matched to a gene: 10. CDR1 and CDR2 from the germline V gene are LGHDT and YNNKEL (reference sequence). CDR3 DNA: TGTGCCAGCAGCCCCTGGACTAGGGGTAGATACGAGCAGTACTTC. Translation gives CASSPWTRGRYEQYF.

This clone was seen a single time. V and J are TRBV2 and TRBJ2-1; unclear D gene. CDR1 is SNHLY and CDR2 is FYNNEI in the germline V gene. Trimming stripped 3 bases from V and 0 bases from J, with 9 bases between. This CDR3 contains 15 residues. DNA of the CDR3: TGTGCCAGCAGTGAGGAACTGGTCTCCTACAATGAGCAGTTCTTC. It yields the protein CASSEELVSYNEQFF.

The chain recombines TRBV29-1 with TRBJ1-1, with TRBD1 matching 8 bases. Germline V lookup: CDR1 SQVTM, CDR2 ANQGSEA. Trimming removed 7 bases from V and 4 bases from J; junction bases left unmatched: 5. CDR3 length equals 12 residues. As DNA, the CDR3 is TGCAGCGGGCAGGGGGCGAGCACTGAAGCTTTCTTT. Encoded protein: CSGQGASTEAFF. Full variable domain (missing parts from reference TRBV29-1 and TRBJ1-1): SAVISQKPSRDICQRGTSLTIQCQVDSQVTMMFWYRQQPGQSLTLIATANQGSEATYESGFVIDKFPISRPNLTFSTLTVSNMSPEDSSIYLCSGQGASTEAFFGQGTRLTVV.

The V call is TRBV28, the J call TRBJ2-1; TRBD1 matches at 12 bases. The ends lost 2 bases at V and 8 bases at J; junction bases unmatched: 10. The CDR3 length is 17 residues. CDR1 is MDHEN and CDR2 is SYDVKM in the germline V gene. CDR3 nucleotides: TGTGCCAGCAGTTTAAACTCTTGGGACAGGGGGCGCGATGAGCAGTTCTTC. It encodes CASSLNSWDRGRDEQFF.

The J gene is TRBJ2-2, the V gene TRBV10-3; 7 positions match TRBD1. V lost 10 bases, J lost 0 bases, and 5 bases stayed unmatched. This CDR3 spans 14 amino acids. From germline, CDR1 is ENHRY and CDR2 SYGVKD. CDR3 nucleotide sequence: TGTGCCACCAAAGACAGGGCGAACACCGGGGAGCTGTTTTTT. Protein: CATKDRANTGELFF.

In this sample, this clone turned up once. The rearrangement uses TRBV27 and TRBJ2-7; 8 bases align to TRBD2. Germline CDR1 is MNHEY and CDR2 is SMNVEV (reference sequence). V was pared by 5 bases and J by 2 bases, with 8 bases of the junction left unmatched. The CDR3 is 15 amino acids. The CDR3 DNA is TGTGCCAGCAGTCAAACCGGGACTAGACCCTACGAGCAGTACTTC. It translates to CASSQTGTRPYEQYF.

The genes are TRBV27 and TRBJ2-2, with 8 bases matching TRBD1. Germline V gene data show CDR1 as MNHEY and CDR2 as SMNVEV (reference sequence). There are 17 residues in the CDR3. V lost 4 bases to trimming and J lost 6 bases; unmatched junction nucleotides: 13. CDR3 protein: CASSWALDRGDAGELFF. The CDR3 DNA sequence: TGTGCCAGCAGTTGGGCGCTCGACAGGGGAGACGCCGGGGAGCTGTTTTTT.

This chain connects TRBV7-2 to TRBJ1-6, with D unresolved. Per germline, CDR1 SGHTA and CDR2 FQGNSA. This CDR3 has 13 residues. V was pared by 5 bases and J by 8 bases, with 10 bases between. The CDR3 reads CASSPVEDSPLHF. CDR3 nucleotides: TGTGCCAGCAGCCCCGTCGAGGATTCACCCCTCCACTTT.

The chain couples TRBV19 to TRBJ2-3, with 10 bases matching TRBD1. CDR1 LNHDA and CDR2 SQIVND come from the germline V gene (reference sequence). Trimming took 6 bases from V and 7 from J; bases not matched to a gene: 10. The CDR3 totals 15 residues. The CDR3 bases are TGTGCCAGTAGCTTCGACAGGGGGCGCGGAAATACGCAGTATTTT. This encodes CASSFDRGRGNTQYF.

In its sample, this clone ranks as medium-sized. The chain has TRBV27 and TRBJ2-3; maybe TRBD1 (6 bases). Deletions cut 4 bases from V and 0 bases from J, with 8 bases between. Per germline, CDR1 MNHEY and CDR2 SMNVEV (reference sequence). The length of the CDR3 is 14 residues. DNA of the CDR3: TGTGCCAGCAGTTGGACAGCTAGCACAGATACGCAGTATTTT. Translated, it gives CASSWTASTDTQYF.

The V and J genes are TRBV6-2 or TRBV6-3 and TRBJ2-7; unclear D gene. This CDR3 is 13 amino acids long. The germline V and J ends were trimmed by 4 bases and 3 bases, with 10 bases remaining between them. CDR1 is MNHEY, CDR2 SVGEGT, per germline. The chain's CDR3 is CASSFSELYEQYF. In nucleotides, the CDR3 is TGTGCCAGCAGTTTTTCGGAGCTCTACGAGCAGTACTTC.

The chain joins TRBV29-1 to TRBJ1-1; no definite D call. The CDR3 covers 13 residues. CDR1 is SQVTM and CDR2 is ANQGSEA in the germline V gene. V was trimmed by 3 bases and J by 1 base, leaving 9 bases between them. Here the CDR3 reads CSVDPQPNTEAFF. CDR3 bases: TGCAGCGTTGATCCACAACCGAACACTGAAGCTTTCTTT.